This paragraph covers one T cell receptor (beta chain) sequence. Which antigen it targets is not known. A read error may account for a junction end that differs from germline. The record originates from a study of blood T cell repertoires in COVID-19 (dated by TCRdb to between 2020 and 2021). With respect to the entire study: Samples from collaborators originated in the United States, Italy and Spain and spanned both the acute and convalescent phases of COVID-19. The material from the prospective study consisted of cDNA or gDNA derived from T cells, B-cell-depleted T cells, or PBMCs. Deeply sampled blood TCRbeta repertoires from subjects exposed to, actively infected with, or recovered from COVID-19 were included in the dataset. The repertoires were released in a freely available public database intended as a resource for research on the immune response to SARS-CoV-2. Samples were obtained from the ongoing ImmuneRACE study (first 160 participants) and from roughly 1,300 subjects provided by 6 global collaborators. Sample metadata almost always included a de-identified subject ID, COVID-19 status, age in years and sex. HLA class I and class II types, where available, came from metadata supplied by the sample provider rather than from assay-based typing.

TCRbeta CDR3 regions were amplified from genomic DNA by means of the immunoSEQ Assay, a bias-controlled multiplex PCR. On the study's bioinformatics: The number of nucleated cells in each sample was estimated from the amplification of reference gene primers within the assay. To quantify the absolute abundance of each unique TCRbeta CDR3 rearrangement, sequence reads were collapsed and filtered. For each sample, productive Simpson clonality was calculated by taking the square root of Simpson's diversity index across productive rearrangements. TCRdb retrieved this table from immuneACCESS and kept in-frame rearrangements only. Not all clones are present; in checked studies, unresolved V genes account for under half, and no reason is known for the remainder. The DNA was the basis for D and trimming; V, J and clone size are from that table. The sample table holds 150,000 to 200,000 clones, of which roughly four fifths were seen once. Together, the top ten hold approximately 10% of the sample.

Collaborating institutions collected whole blood in K2EDTA tubes following their own protocols. For TCRbeta analysis, collaborators shipped samples as frozen whole blood, isolated PBMCs, or DNA extracted from either of those sample types. The germline V gene (reference sequence) yields SSHAT for CDR1 and FNYEAQ for CDR2. Taken from cysteine to phenylalanine, the CDR3 has 14 residues. CDR3 DNA only is kept here, 42 bases in frame from base 1. Here is what the overall study found, with its caveats: The amount of clinical and demographic metadata varied by source and participant and was provided uncurated.

The sequence was obtained from a man between 65 and 79 years old with active or convalescent COVID-19. Sequenced sample: peripheral blood. The receptor chain draws on TRBV7-7 and TRBJ2-1; the D gene cannot be named for sure. The base sequence is TGTGCTAGCAGCCCATCTCAACCCGGAGATGAGCAGTTCTTC. Translated, it gives CASSPSQPGDEQFF.